These 2 T cell receptor beta chains were sequenced from one sample in a study of cytomegalovirus exposure and HLA in healthy donors (dated by TCRdb to about 2017). The library was prepared using the immunoSEQ multiplex PCR assay. The multiplex PCR relied on a mix of 60 forward primers for TCR Vbeta segments and 13 reverse primers for TCR Jbeta segments. The source is immuneACCESS, and TCRdb retained only in-frame sequences with V and J called. Part of the clones is not carried over; for the studies checked, unresolved V genes explain less than half of this, and the remainder is unexplained. Here the sample has approximately 190,000 clones; 70% occur a single time. The top ten constitute around 2.6% of the sample. The sequenced sample consisted of PBMCs. Source of these receptors: a man aged 35 to 55 in good health and CMV-seropositive.

V usage is TRBV19 and J usage is TRBJ1-5; D unclear. Per germline, CDR1 LNHDA and CDR2 SQIVND (reference sequence). The V and J ends lost 8 bases and 3 bases respectively, with 8 bases between them. The length of the CDR3 is 12 residues. The CDR3 sequence is CASRVSNQPQHF. The DNA of the CDR3 is TGTGCCAGTCGCGTCTCCAATCAGCCCCAGCATTTT.

The V call is TRBV10-2, the J call TRBJ2-3, with 9 bases fitting TRBD1. The CDR3 runs 18 residues. CDR1 is WSHSY, CDR2 SAAADI, per germline. V was pared by 6 bases and J by 3 bases, with 16 bases of the junction left unmatched. The DNA for the CDR3 is TGCGCCAGCAGAGACGTAGTCCCGGGACAGGGTTTAACAGATACGCAGTATTTT. Encoded protein: CASRDVVPGQGLTDTQYF.